The rows below give T cell receptor beta chains drawn from one sample of a study of blood T cells in healthy people across ages. Each CDR3 protein gets one entry after TCRdb re-called the 5' RACE reads with MiXCR. Of some 690,000 distinct CDR3 sequences listed, 20% to 25% were seen once; the top ten hold roughly a fifth. Specimen: blood. The receptors shown here come from an older man in good health. Both conserved end residues are part of each CDR3. D genes are given only for firm matches. A row's size may be missing; if present it is once, few, many or a size class.

NA	TRBV29-1	TRBJ1-2	few	CSVETSRAGYTF	TGCAGCGTTGAAACAAGCAGGGCTGGCTACACCTTC
TRBD1	TRBV6-2/TRBV6-3	TRBJ2-1	few	CASTDGDRSSYNEQFF	TGTGCCAGCACTGACGGGGACAGGAGCTCCTACAATGAGCAGTTCTTC
NA	TRBV12-3/TRBV12-4	TRBJ1-2	NA	CASSFGVNYGYTF	TGTGCCAGCAGTTTCGGAGTTAACTATGGCTACACCTTC
NA	TRBV7-9	TRBJ1-1	NA	CASSGFTEAFF	TGTGCCAGCAGCGGATTCACTGAAGCTTTCTTT
TRBD1	TRBV28	TRBJ1-2	once	CASSLGTAQYYGYTF	TGTGCCAGCAGTTTAGGGACAGCCCAATACTATGGCTACACCTTC
NA	TRBV5-1	TRBJ1-1	NA	CASSLDRAVTEAFF	TGCGCCAGCAGCTTGGATAGGGCGGTGACTGAAGCTTTCTTT
TRBD2	TRBV10-2	TRBJ2-1	NA	CASRFAGGPYNEQFF	TGCGCCAGCAGGTTCGCGGGGGGGCCCTACAATGAGCAGTTCTTC
TRBD2	TRBV20-1	TRBJ2-5	many	CSARSREGGQETQYF	TGCAGTGCTAGATCTCGGGAGGGGGGGCAAGAGACCCAGTACTTC
NA	TRBV4-3	TRBJ2-5	few	CASSQDARVETQYF	TGCGCCAGCAGCCAAGACGCCAGAGTAGAGACCCAGTACTTC
NA	TRBV7-2	TRBJ1-2	few	CASSLSRGGNYGYTF	TGTGCCAGCAGCTTAAGTCGGGGGGGAAACTATGGCTACACCTTC
TRBD1	TRBV27	TRBJ1-1	once	CASSLFGTGRKNTEAFF	TGTGCCAGCAGTTTATTTGGGACAGGGAGAAAGAACACTGAAGCTTTCTTT
NA	TRBV11-3	TRBJ2-5	NA	CASSPMRGGETQYF	TGTGCCAGCAGCCCAATGAGAGGGGGAGAGACCCAGTACTTC
TRBD2	TRBV20-1	TRBJ2-3	few	CSARGTSGNTDTQYF	TGCAGTGCTAGAGGGACTAGCGGTAACACAGATACGCAGTATTTT
NA	TRBV20-1	TRBJ2-1	few	CSARTGPHPNEQFF	TGCAGTGCTCGTACGGGGCCCCACCCCAATGAGCAGTTCTTC